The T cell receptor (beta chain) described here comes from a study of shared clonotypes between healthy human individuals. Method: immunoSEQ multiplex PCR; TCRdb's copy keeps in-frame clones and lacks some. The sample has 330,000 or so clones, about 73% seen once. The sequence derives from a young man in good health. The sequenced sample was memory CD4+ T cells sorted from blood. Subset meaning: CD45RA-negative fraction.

The DNA of the CDR3 is TGTGCCAGCAGCGTAACCCAGGGCGAGGACAGGTCACTAGCCAAAAACATTCAGTACTTC. Translation: CASSVTQGEDRSLAKNIQYF. The rearrangement uses TRBV9 and TRBJ2-4; TRBD1 matches at 7 bases. The junction had 16 bases not matched to a gene; V was cut back by 1 base and J by 0 bases. The CDR3 contains 20 residues. Germline V CDR1 and CDR2: SGDLS, YYNGEE.